The clone carrying this T cell receptor beta chain was picked up many times. The antigen is undetermined. The sample is drawn from a study of T cells after posttransplantation cyclophosphamide. There are 15 residues in the CDR3. After removal of 5 bases from V and 6 bases from J, the junction contained 6 bases not matched to a gene. Germline assignment: CDR1 MNHEY and CDR2 SMNVEV (reference sequence). Clones were read by immunoSEQ multiplex PCR, and TCRdb kept only the in-frame ones, dropping some. This sample comprises 9,500 to 15,000 clones, none seen once only. Peripheral blood was collected from the related graft donor on the marrow donation day. General study points: Later post-transplant blood repertoires were often dominated by donor CD8+ memory clones. After PTCy, TRB diversity resembled that of CNI/methotrexate controls. Blood and skin or GI T cell repertoires showed limited TRB overlap.

This TCR derives from a middle-aged woman in good health, CMV-negative, and a related stem cell transplant donor. The V gene is TRBV27, the J gene TRBJ2-7, with TRBD2 matching over 14 bases. Sequenced sample: PBMCs. The CDR3 DNA reads TGTGCCAGCAGTCGGACTAGCGGGAGGAATGGCGAGCAGTACTTC. Translating gives CASSRTSGRNGEQYF.